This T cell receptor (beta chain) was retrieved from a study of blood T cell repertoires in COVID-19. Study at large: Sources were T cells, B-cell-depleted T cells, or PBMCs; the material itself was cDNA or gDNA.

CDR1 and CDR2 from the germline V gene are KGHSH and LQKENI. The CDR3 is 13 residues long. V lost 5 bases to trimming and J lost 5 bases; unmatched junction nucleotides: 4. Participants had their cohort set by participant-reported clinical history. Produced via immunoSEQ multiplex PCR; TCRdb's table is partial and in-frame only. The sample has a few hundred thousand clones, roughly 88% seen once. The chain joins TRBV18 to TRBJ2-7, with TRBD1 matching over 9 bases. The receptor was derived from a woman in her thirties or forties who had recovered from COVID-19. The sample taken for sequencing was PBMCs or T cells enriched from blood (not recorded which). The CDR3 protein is CASSGQGIDEQYF. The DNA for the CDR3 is TGTGCCAGCTCAGGACAGGGGATCGACGAGCAGTACTTC.